Below, 13 T cell receptor beta chains from the same sample are listed, as sequenced in a study of T-cell memory formation after mild COVID-19. One entry per CDR3 protein, called by TCRdb with MiXCR from the 5' RACE reads. The sample carries around 370,000 distinct CDR3 sequences, around a fifth recorded once. Sequenced sample: PBMCs or a T cell subset sorted from them (not recorded which). These receptor sequences come from an adult woman who had mild COVID-19 (a few samples of this study predate the infection). Cell type and time point are not known.

This clonotype appeared a few times. The chain recombines TRBV20-1 with TRBJ2-2, with D tentatively TRBD2 (5 bases). Germline CDR1 DFQATT, CDR2 SNEGSKA (reference sequence). CDR3 length equals 13 residues. V gave up 0 bases and J gave up 4 bases, with 6 bases separating them. The CDR3: CSARERVTGELFF. The CDR3 bases are TGCAGTGCTAGAGAGAGGGTCACCGGGGAGCTGTTTTTT.

V usage is TRBV6-5 and J usage is TRBJ2-7; D might be TRBD1 (6 bases). Trimming stripped 2 bases from V and 4 bases from J, with 12 bases between. This CDR3 comprises 14 residues. Germline-derived CDR1 and CDR2 are MNHEY and SVGAGI. As DNA, the CDR3 is TGTGCCAGCAGTTACGGGCAGGGGAGATACGAGCAGTACTTC. This encodes CASSYGQGRYEQYF.

This clonotype came up many times. The chain joins TRBV12-3 or TRBV12-4 to TRBJ2-3, with D possibly being TRBD2 (5 bases). The ends were cut back, 4 bases at V and 2 bases at J, with 13 bases in the middle. CDR3 length: 15 amino acids. CDR3 nucleotides: TGTGCCAGCAGTTCCCGGACTGTATCCACAGATACGCAGTATTTT. It is translated as CASSSRTVSTDTQYF.

The V and J genes are TRBV4-3 and TRBJ2-1; D remains ambiguous. This CDR3 comprises 15 residues. V shed 4 bases and J shed 6 bases, with 16 bases lying between them. In germline, CDR1 is LGHNA, CDR2 YSLEER. The CDR3 loop is CASSLSIGPRNEQFF. For the CDR3, the DNA is TGCGCCAGCAGCCTGTCTATCGGTCCGCGCAATGAGCAGTTCTTC.

The chain has TRBV6-5 and TRBJ2-7; TRBD2 agrees at 8 bases. Germline lookup yields CDR1 MNHEY and CDR2 SVGAGI. Trimming at V came to 5 bases and at J to 6 bases, leaving 12 bases not matched to a gene. CDR3 length: 15 amino acids. The CDR3 DNA is TGTGCCAGCAGTGCCCCGGGACTAGTTTCTGTCGAGCAGTACTTC. The encoded protein is CASSAPGLVSVEQYF.

This clonotype appeared a few times. The rearrangement joins TRBV7-2 to TRBJ2-7; 11 nucleotides line up with TRBD2. Germline V CDR1 and CDR2: SGHTA, FQGNSA. The CDR3 has 12 amino acids. After removal of 5 bases from V and 9 bases from J, the junction contained 3 bases not matched to a gene. Written as DNA, the CDR3 is TGTGCCAGCAGCGTCACTAGCGGGAGGCAGTACTTC. This gives the protein CASSVTSGRQYF. Together with reference TRBV7-2 and TRBJ2-7, the CDR3 gives the full variable domain: GAGVSQSPSNKVTEKGKDVELRCDPISGHTALYWYRQSLGQGLEFLIYFQGNSAPDKSGLPSDRFSAERTGGSVSTLTIQRTQQEDSAVYLCASSVTSGRQYFGPGTRLTVT.

The chain carries TRBV18 and TRBJ1-6; tentatively, D is TRBD1 (6 bases). Germline CDR1 is KGHSH and CDR2 is LQKENI. The CDR3 extends over 12 amino acids. V was pared by 8 bases and J by 7 bases, with 9 bases between. The CDR3 region has the DNA TGTGCCAGCGGACAGATGAATTCACCCCTCCACTTT. Protein: CASGQMNSPLHF.

Only a few counts were recorded for this clonotype. This chain connects TRBV6-5 to TRBJ2-3; D assignment may be TRBD1 or TRBD2 (6 bases each). Trimming removed 4 bases at V and 6 bases at J, with 8 bases between. Per germline, CDR1 MNHEY and CDR2 SVGAGI. This CDR3 comprises 12 residues. Here the CDR3 reads CASSWRGDTQYF. The CDR3 region has the DNA TGTGCCAGCAGTTGGAGGGGGGATACGCAGTATTTT.

The V gene is TRBV12-3 or TRBV12-4, the J gene TRBJ2-5; tentatively, D is TRBD1 or TRBD2 (5 bases each). Trimming stripped 6 bases from V and 5 bases from J, with 13 bases between. The CDR3 is 13 amino acids. CDR3 nucleotides: TGTGCCAGCAGCCCCCACCGGGGCGAGACCCAGTACTTC. Translation gives CASSPHRGETQYF.

The V call is TRBV12-3 or TRBV12-4, the J call TRBJ2-3; D possibly matches TRBD1 or TRBD2 (5 bases each). V lost 5 bases, J lost 6 bases, and 21 bases lay in between. CDR3 length: 16 amino acids. CDR3 sequence reads: CASSGATGRSLDTQYF. The CDR3 bases are TGTGCCAGCAGTGGGGCGACGGGGAGAAGCCTTGATACGCAGTATTTT.

The CDR3 is CATSESGTANTGELFF. The CDR3 bases are TGTGCCACCAGTGAATCCGGGACAGCGAACACCGGGGAGCTGTTTTTT. The chain joins TRBV24-1 to TRBJ2-2; TRBD1 aligns across 7 bases. Germline V gives CDR1 KGHDR, CDR2 SFDVKD. There are 16 residues in the CDR3. Trimming cost V 4 bases and J 0 bases; bases outside gene matches: 4.

The rearrangement uses TRBV7-9 and TRBJ2-1; perhaps D is TRBD1 or TRBD2 (6 bases each). CDR3 length: 12 amino acids. Trimming shortened V by 5 bases and J by 8 bases, and 10 bases separated the two germline ends. Germline CDR1 SEHNR, CDR2 FQNEAQ (reference sequence). This CDR3 reads CASSPGADEQFF. The CDR3 region has the DNA TGTGCCAGCAGCCCGGGGGCGGATGAGCAGTTCTTC.

The chain couples TRBV15 to TRBJ1-2; no firm D call. CDR3 length equals 14 residues. Germline V gene sequence: CDR1 LNHNV, CDR2 YYDKDF (reference sequence). Trimming removed 0 bases from V and 4 bases from J, with 9 bases in between. The CDR3 reads CATSRDPSSYGYTF. CDR3 DNA: TGTGCCACCAGCAGAGATCCCAGCAGCTATGGCTACACCTTC.